The clone carrying this T cell receptor (beta chain) occurred a few times. As yet, its antigen is unknown. The data were taken from a study of beta chain features in type 1 diabetes. Study-wide results and caveats: Shortening that was moderate but significant affected the TCRB CDR3s of Type 1 diabetes patients in all four CD4+ subsets. For cells with high TCR expression, cDNA sequencing could yield over-representation. Shorter templates might be favored by PCR, equally in patients and controls.

Sorting of CD4+ naive, central memory, regulatory and stem cell-like memory cells was performed via CD45RO/CCR7/CD25/CD127/CD95/CD27. The study reverse transcribed the entire isolated RNA, so it sequenced expressed TCRB transcripts. TCRdb's table, derived via immunoSEQ multiplex PCR, lists solely in-frame clones and lacks some. The top ten clones hold approximately 0.11% of a sample with 600,000 or so clones, 9.5% to 15% of them seen once. The CDR3 covers 14 residues. Unmatched junction bases numbered 5, after V lost 7 bases and J lost 0 bases. Germline assignment: CDR1 SQVTM and CDR2 ANQGSEA. The sequence was obtained from a young man with type 1 diabetes. The V and J genes are TRBV29-1 and TRBJ2-1; 8 bases fit TRBD1. The source material was naive CD4+ T cells from blood. The CDR3 sequence: CSESGTGSYNEQFF. The CDR3 DNA follows: TGCAGCGAATCCGGGACAGGCTCCTACAATGAGCAGTTCTTC.